The rows below give T cell receptor beta chains drawn from one sample of a study of response to subunit inactivated influenza vaccine. Each CDR3 protein gets one entry after TCRdb re-called the RT-PCR reads with MiXCR. The data show 550,000 to 800,000 distinct CDR3 sequences, about 15% seen once. Material: PBMCs from blood, obtained approximately 13 days after vaccination. Receptors were obtained from a man aged 50 to 60 who received an inactivated influenza vaccine. The CDR3 runs from the conserved cysteine through the conserved F or W. Each record gives: J gene, clone size, V gene, D gene, CDR3 protein, CDR3 DNA. D genes are given only for firm matches. Only some rows state a clone size, as once, few, many or a class for expanded clones.

J: TRBJ2-7; size: few; V: TRBV28; D: -; CDR3: CASSPGDDEQYF; DNA: TGTGCCAGCAGCCCGGGAGACGACGAGCAGTACTTC
J: TRBJ1-1; size: few; V: TRBV7-8; D: TRBD1; CDR3: CASSPGQGAFTEAFF; DNA: TGTGCCAGCAGTCCGGGACAGGGGGCTTTCACTGAAGCTTTCTTT
J: TRBJ2-1; size: -; V: TRBV5-4; D: -; CDR3: CASSLPDRIYNEQFF; DNA: TGTGCCAGCAGCCTACCCGACAGAATCTACAATGAGCAGTTCTTC
J: TRBJ2-5; size: few; V: TRBV2; D: -; CDR3: CASGKGASEETQYF; DNA: TGTGCCAGCGGCAAAGGGGCCTCGGAAGAGACCCAGTACTTC
J: TRBJ1-1; size: -; V: TRBV9; D: -; CDR3: CASSTRGGNTEAFF; DNA: TGTGCCAGCAGCACCCGAGGGGGGAACACTGAAGCTTTCTTT
J: TRBJ2-3; size: few; V: TRBV6-2/TRBV6-3; D: -; CDR3: CASKNSPTSADTQYF; DNA: TGTGCCAGCAAAAATAGCCCAACCTCAGCAGATACGCAGTATTTT
J: TRBJ2-5; size: few; V: TRBV5-1; D: -; CDR3: CASSPSSYQETQYF; DNA: TGCGCCAGCAGCCCCTCTTCGTACCAAGAGACCCAGTACTTC
J: TRBJ1-2; size: -; V: TRBV14; D: -; CDR3: CASSQDRLEGGDGYTF; DNA: TGTGCCAGCAGCCAAGATCGGCTCGAAGGGGGGGATGGCTACACCTTC
J: TRBJ1-1; size: medium-sized; V: TRBV5-1; D: TRBD1; CDR3: CASSLTGTGDNTEAFF; DNA: TGCGCCAGCAGCTTGACCGGGACAGGGGATAACACTGAAGCTTTCTTT
J: TRBJ2-5; size: -; V: TRBV27; D: -; CDR3: CASSFFGETQYF; DNA: TGTGCCAGCAGTTTCTTTGGAGAGACCCAGTACTTC
J: TRBJ2-1; size: few; V: TRBV11-2; D: TRBD2; CDR3: CASSLGGTSGGAVQWVQFF; DNA: TGTGCCAGCAGCTTAGGTGGGACTAGCGGGGGGGCTGTCCAATGGGTGCAGTTCTTC
J: TRBJ1-1; size: -; V: TRBV5-1; D: -; CDR3: CASSYGELNTEAFF; DNA: TGCGCCAGCAGCTACGGAGAATTGAACACTGAAGCTTTCTTT